This T cell receptor (beta chain) was identified in a study of shared clonotypes between healthy human individuals. Overall study: Donors had three CD4 naive, three CD4 memory, two CD8 naive and one CD8 memory plate apiece. Study results and caveats: Non-shared clonotypes showed lower generation probabilities than clonotypes common to all four donors.

Germline V gene data show CDR1 as SEHNR and CDR2 as FQNEAQ (reference sequence). This CDR3 has 11 residues. The V end lost 5 bases, the J end lost 5 bases, and 6 bases lay between the germline ends. Adult Caucasians living in Nashville, Tennessee made up all of the donors. To note about this clone: What it binds is unknown.

Profiling relied on immunoSEQ multiplex PCR, and the TCRdb table lists in-frame clones only, not all of them. The table records about 2.3 million clones, more than 80% of them present only once. This chain connects TRBV7-9 to TRBJ2-5; D gene ambiguous. The sample comprised naive CD4+ T cells from PBMCs. The sample's subset: CD45RA+ positively selected. This TCR was sampled from a man aged 18 to 35 in good health. Some clones in this sample may be carry-over from other donors' samples. The CDR3 sequence is CASSTRETQYF. The CDR3 DNA sequence: TGTGCCAGCAGCACCAGGGAGACCCAGTACTTC.